Listed below are T cell receptor beta chains from one sample, sequenced in a study of early T cells in non-severe SARS-CoV-2 infection. Via MiXCR, TCRdb re-called the 5' RACE reads, giving one row per CDR3 protein. Among some 22,000 distinct CDR3 sequences listed, approximately 5% were seen once. The sequencing sample was made of whole blood. Source of these receptors: an adult who was a healthcare worker with PCR-confirmed SARS-CoV-2 infection or an uninfected control (not recorded which). The CDR3 runs from the conserved cysteine through the conserved F or W. The D gene is left open where the match is weak. Expanded clones get a size class; other rows say once, few or many, or leave the size out.

V gene	D gene	J gene	clone size	CDR3 protein	CDR3 DNA
TRBV19	TRBD2	TRBJ2-1	many	CASSTPGLAGVLKREQFF	TGTGCCAGTAGTACCCCGGGACTAGCGGGGGTTTTGAAGCGTGAGCAGTTCTTC
TRBV10-1	-	TRBJ1-6	few	CASSFRHNSSPYNSPLHF	TGCGCCAGCAGTTTTAGACACAACTCAAGCCCCTATAATTCACCCCTCCACTTT
TRBV20-1	-	TRBJ2-3	many	CSATGRVPSTDTQYF	TGCAGTGCTACGGGTCGCGTACCTTCCACAGATACGCAGTATTTT
TRBV11-2	-	TRBJ2-7	many	CASSLLEGTYEQYF	TGTGCCAGCAGCTTATTAGAGGGGACCTACGAGCAGTACTTC
TRBV28	TRBD1	TRBJ2-5	-	CASNRQGFGGETQYF	TGTGCCAGCAACCGACAGGGTTTTGGGGGAGAGACCCAGTACTTC
TRBV7-9	-	TRBJ1-6	many	CASSSGQYNSPLHF	TGTGCCAGCAGCTCGGGACAATATAATTCACCCCTCCACTTT
TRBV4-3	-	TRBJ2-5	many	CASSQEWAAETQYF	TGCGCCAGCAGCCAAGAGTGGGCGGCGGAGACCCAGTACTTC
TRBV6-6	TRBD1	TRBJ2-1	few	CASSYPTGGGPNEQFF	TGTGCCAGCAGTTACCCGACAGGGGGAGGCCCCAATGAGCAGTTCTTC
TRBV5-1	-	TRBJ2-1	few	CASSLGLDYNEQFF	TGCGCCAGCAGCTTGGGACTAGACTACAATGAGCAGTTCTTC
TRBV7-2	-	TRBJ2-2	many	CASSTGRGSGELFF	TGTGCCAGCAGCACCGGACGGGGGAGCGGGGAGCTGTTTTTT
TRBV30	-	TRBJ1-1	many	CAWSLRAVRLNTEAFF	TGTGCCTGGAGTCTTCGGGCCGTCCGGCTTAACACTGAAGCTTTCTTT
TRBV5-1	-	TRBJ2-7	once	CASSFQRNEQYF	TGCGCCAGCAGCTTTCAAAGGAACGAGCAGTACTTC
TRBV14	-	TRBJ1-1	medium-sized	CASSAVSGTEAFF	TGTGCCAGCAGCGCAGTCTCGGGCACTGAAGCTTTCTTT
TRBV11-2	TRBD2	TRBJ2-3	many	CASSLGSGGPTDTQYF	TGTGCCAGCAGCTTAGGGAGCGGGGGCCCAACAGATACGCAGTATTTT
TRBV27	TRBD1	TRBJ1-6	few	CASRTGGSYNSPLHF	TGTGCCAGCAGAACAGGGGGCAGCTATAATTCACCCCTCCACTTT
TRBV4-1	TRBD1	TRBJ1-2	few	CASSQDLLGTGGSYGYTF	TGCGCCAGCAGCCAAGATCTCCTGGGGACAGGGGGCAGCTATGGCTACACCTTC
TRBV29-1	TRBD2	TRBJ2-2	few	CSVGPSGRAGELFF	TGCAGCGTTGGTCCTAGCGGGAGGGCCGGGGAGCTGTTTTTT
TRBV11-2	-	TRBJ2-2	medium-sized	CASSFGVNTGELFF	TGTGCCAGCAGCTTCGGCGTGAACACCGGGGAGCTGTTTTTT
TRBV4-3	-	TRBJ2-7	many	CASSQGGQEFSQYF	TGCGCCAGCAGCCAAGGTGGCCAGGAATTCTCGCAGTACTTC
TRBV5-4	-	TRBJ1-1	many	CASSSGHPSEATEAFF	TGTGCCAGCAGCTCCGGACACCCATCCGAGGCCACTGAAGCTTTCTTT
TRBV7-2	-	TRBJ2-5	many	CASSLAAGTLGTQYF	TGTGCCAGCAGCTTAGCGGCCGGGACCTTAGGGACCCAGTACTTC
TRBV7-2	-	TRBJ1-2	many	CASSPQTSRAYGYTF	TGTGCCAGCAGCCCACAAACGAGCAGGGCCTATGGCTACACCTTC
TRBV9	TRBD2	TRBJ2-3	many	CASTLRGGGSGDTQYF	TGTGCCAGCACCCTTCGGGGCGGGGGGTCCGGAGATACGCAGTATTTT
TRBV15	TRBD1	TRBJ1-1	-	CATSRDAQGYTEAFF	TGTGCCACCAGCAGAGATGCACAGGGGTACACTGAAGCTTTCTTT
TRBV2	TRBD1	TRBJ1-3	-	CQSRQGGSGNTIYF	TGTCAATCCCGGCAGGGGGGTTCTGGAAACACCATATATTTT
TRBV5-1	TRBD2	TRBJ2-3	few	CASSLDPTLLSGGSTDTQYF	TGCGCCAGCAGCTTGGATCCTACCCTTCTATCGGGGGGAAGCACAGATACGCAGTATTTT
TRBV12-2	-	TRBJ1-1	many	CAEHSGQRMNTEAFF	TGTGCAGAGCACTCCGGCCAGCGAATGAACACTGAAGCTTTCTTT
TRBV7-2	-	TRBJ1-6	many	CASSSQGLNSPLHF	TGTGCCAGCAGCAGCCAGGGGCTCAATTCACCCCTCCACTTT
TRBV6-5	TRBD1	TRBJ2-2	many	CASSTGQGASGELFF	TGTGCCAGCAGCACGGGACAGGGGGCCAGCGGGGAGCTGTTTTTT
TRBV2	TRBD2	TRBJ2-2	many	CASSVSGGPGELFF	TGTGCCAGCAGTGTCAGCGGGGGACCCGGGGAGCTGTTTTTT
TRBV6-2/TRBV6-3	-	TRBJ2-7	many	CASTWTGTYEQYF	TGTGCCAGCACCTGGACTGGCACCTACGAGCAGTACTTC
TRBV19	-	TRBJ2-3	few	CASSITRETDTQYF	TGTGCCAGTAGTATTACCAGGGAAACAGATACGCAGTATTTT
TRBV5-4	TRBD2	TRBJ2-1	medium-sized	CASSLTSGAYNEQFF	TGTGCCAGCAGCTTGACTAGCGGCGCCTACAATGAGCAGTTCTTC
TRBV19	-	TRBJ1-2	many	CASSMDQNRDGYTF	TGTGCCAGTAGTATGGATCAGAACAGGGATGGCTACACCTTC
TRBV5-4	-	TRBJ1-6	many	CASSLYRGAENSPLHF	TGTGCCAGCAGCTTATATAGGGGTGCAGAGAATTCACCCCTCCACTTT
TRBV18	TRBD1	TRBJ1-2	many	CASSSQGPTNYGYTF	TGTGCCAGCTCATCACAGGGGCCAACTAACTATGGCTACACCTTC
TRBV7-3	-	TRBJ2-2	many	CASSRGNTGELFF	TGTGCCAGCAGCCGGGGGAACACCGGGGAGCTGTTTTTT
TRBV11-2	-	TRBJ1-1	many	CASSFNRATEAFF	TGTGCCAGCAGCTTCAACAGGGCCACTGAAGCTTTCTTT
TRBV29-1	TRBD1	TRBJ2-3	medium-sized	CSVTGSTDTQYF	TGCAGCGTGACAGGGTCCACAGATACGCAGTATTTT
TRBV20-1	TRBD2	TRBJ2-1	-	CSASVGGDEQFF	TGCAGTGCTAGTGTTGGGGGGGATGAGCAGTTCTTC
TRBV29-1	-	TRBJ2-7	medium-sized	CSVWAGASYEQYF	TGCAGCGTTTGGGCAGGGGCCTCCTACGAGCAGTACTTC
TRBV18	-	TRBJ2-5	many	CASSPPSSDQTQYF	TGTGCCAGCTCACCACCGTCTAGCGACCAGACCCAGTACTTC
TRBV11-3	TRBD2	TRBJ2-5	-	CASSVAGVPETQYF	TGTGCCAGCAGCGTAGCGGGGGTTCCAGAGACCCAGTACTTC
TRBV7-9	-	TRBJ1-5	few	CASSLATSNQPQHF	TGTGCCAGCAGCTTAGCTACTTCCAATCAGCCCCAGCATTTT
TRBV19	TRBD1	TRBJ1-2	many	CASMDGGTGFGYTF	TGTGCCAGTATGGATGGCGGGACAGGGTTTGGCTACACCTTC
TRBV29-1	-	TRBJ1-4	few	CSVAGHSNEKLFF	TGCAGCGTTGCCGGACACAGTAATGAAAAACTGTTTTTT
TRBV9	TRBD1	TRBJ2-2	many	CASSSTGTGELFF	TGTGCCAGCAGCTCGACAGGGACCGGGGAGCTGTTTTTT
TRBV20-1	-	TRBJ1-4	many	CSASPGEKLFF	TGCAGTGCTAGCCCGGGGGAAAAACTGTTTTTT
TRBV5-4	TRBD1	TRBJ1-6	many	CASSLGDRLSSPLHF	TGTGCCAGCAGCTTGGGGGACAGGTTAAGTTCACCCCTCCACTTT
TRBV4-3	-	TRBJ2-7	many	CASSQGHSYEQYF	TGCGCCAGCAGCCAGGGACATTCTTACGAGCAGTACTTC
TRBV12-5	-	TRBJ2-1	few	CARTPDAYNEQFF	TGTGCTAGAACTCCAGACGCCTACAATGAGCAGTTCTTC
TRBV29-1	-	TRBJ2-6	many	CSVPGGAGSGANVLTF	TGCAGCGTCCCGGGGGGCGCGGGTTCTGGGGCCAACGTCCTGACTTTC
TRBV4-1	TRBD1	TRBJ2-1	medium-sized	CASSQGPGQRYNEQFF	TGCGCCAGCAGCCAAGGGCCGGGACAGCGATACAATGAGCAGTTCTTC
TRBV4-3	-	TRBJ2-3	-	CASRRDPTSTDTQYF	TGCGCCAGCAGGCGGGACCCCACTAGCACAGATACGCAGTATTTT